Below, one T cell receptor beta chain is given with its context. Its specificity is not known. The sample belongs to a study of CD8+ T cells in alopecia areata. On the study more broadly: By percentage of affected scalp area, the severity of treated patients was scored. The study's findings and limits: A great number of expanded lesional clones endured in scalp and blood during tofacitinib. Compared with mice, patients displayed less clear TCR sharing, possibly for HLA-related reasons.

Extracted RNA was reverse transcribed, and the resulting cDNA served as sequencing template. Clones were read by immunoSEQ multiplex PCR, and TCRdb kept only the in-frame ones, dropping some. The repertoire consists of some 180,000 clones, with 51% occurring once and the leading ten covering 10%. The ends were cut back, 4 bases at V and 8 bases at J, with 9 bases in the middle. Germline loops: CDR1 SNHLY, CDR2 FYNNEI. The CDR3 length is 12 residues. Documented treatment: oral pan-JAK inhibitor, 5-10 mg twice daily. Investigators sorted PBMCs to obtain both CD4+ and CD8+ T cells. This sample comprised CD8+ T cells sorted from blood, obtained at approximately week 52, from a patient treated with tofacitinib. V and J are TRBV2 and TRBJ2-1; unclear D gene. This receptor was taken from a human donor with alopecia areata. The CDR3 nucleotides read TGTGCCAGCAGTGTTCAAAGGGATGAGCAGTTCTTC. Protein: CASSVQRDEQFF.